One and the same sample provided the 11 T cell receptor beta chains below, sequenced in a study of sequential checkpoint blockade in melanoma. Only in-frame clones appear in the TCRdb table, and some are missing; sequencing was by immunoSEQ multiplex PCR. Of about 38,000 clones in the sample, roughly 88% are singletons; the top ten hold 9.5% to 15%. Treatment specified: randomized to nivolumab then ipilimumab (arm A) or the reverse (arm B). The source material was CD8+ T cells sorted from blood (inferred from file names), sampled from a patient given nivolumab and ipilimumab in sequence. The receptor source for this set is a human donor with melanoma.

The DNA of the CDR3 is TGTGCCAGCAGTTACTCGTTGTACAAAGCTAACTATGGCTACACCTTC. Encoded protein: CASSYSLYKANYGYTF. V and J are TRBV6-5 and TRBJ1-2; no firm D call. The CDR3 totals 16 residues. The V end was cut by 0 bases, the J end by 0 bases, with 11 bases between. CDR1 and CDR2 from the germline V gene are MNHEY and SVGAGI.

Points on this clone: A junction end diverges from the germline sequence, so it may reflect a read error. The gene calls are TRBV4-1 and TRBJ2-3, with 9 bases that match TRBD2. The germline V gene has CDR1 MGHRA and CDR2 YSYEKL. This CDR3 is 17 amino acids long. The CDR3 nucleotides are TGCGCCAGCAGCCAAGATAAGCTAGCGGGGTACACAGCTACGCAGTATTTT. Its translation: CASSQDKLAGYTATQYF.

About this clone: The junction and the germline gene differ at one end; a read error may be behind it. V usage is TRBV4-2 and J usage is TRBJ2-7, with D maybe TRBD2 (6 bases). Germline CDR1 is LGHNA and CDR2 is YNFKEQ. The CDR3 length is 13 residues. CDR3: CTSSPGTFYEQYF. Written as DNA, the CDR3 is TGTACCAGCAGCCCCGGGACTTTTTACGAGCAGTACTTC.

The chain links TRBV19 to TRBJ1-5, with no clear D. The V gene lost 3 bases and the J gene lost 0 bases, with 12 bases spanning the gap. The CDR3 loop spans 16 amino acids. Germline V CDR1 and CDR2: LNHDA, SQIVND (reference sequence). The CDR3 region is CASSMGSLYSNQPQHF. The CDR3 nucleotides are TGTGCCAGTAGTATGGGCAGCCTCTATAGCAATCAGCCCCAGCATTTT. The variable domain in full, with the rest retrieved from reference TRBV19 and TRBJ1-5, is DGGITQSPKYLFRKEGQNVTLSCEQNLNHDAMYWYRQDPGQGLRLIYYSQIVNDFQKGDIAEGYSVSREKKESFPLTVTSAQKNPTAFYLCASSMGSLYSNQPQHFGDGTRLSIL.

CDR3 sequence reads: CASSVGTGEEAFF. CDR3 nucleotides: TGTGCCAGCAGTGTCGGGACAGGGGAAGAAGCTTTCTTT. This chain uses TRBV2 with TRBJ1-1; 10 bases agree with TRBD1. CDR1 SNHLY and CDR2 FYNNEI come from the germline V gene. The CDR3 has 13 residues. The V and J ends lost 4 bases and 8 bases, in that order; junction bases with no gene match: 4.

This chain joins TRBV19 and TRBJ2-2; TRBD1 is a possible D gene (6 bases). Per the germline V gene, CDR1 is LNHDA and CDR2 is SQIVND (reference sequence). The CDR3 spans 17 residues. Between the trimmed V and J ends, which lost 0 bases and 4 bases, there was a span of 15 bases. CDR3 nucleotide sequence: TGTGCCAGTAGTATAGATCGAAGACAGGACAGCACCGGGGAGCTGTTTTTT. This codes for CASSIDRRQDSTGELFF.

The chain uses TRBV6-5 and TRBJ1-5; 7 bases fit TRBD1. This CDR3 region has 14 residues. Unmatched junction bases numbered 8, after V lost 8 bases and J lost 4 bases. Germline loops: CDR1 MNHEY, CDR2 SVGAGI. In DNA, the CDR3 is TGTGCCAGCGGGGAGGCAGGGGGAAATCAGCCCCAGCATTTT. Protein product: CASGEAGGNQPQHF.

The CDR3: CASSNAGRGNTEAFF. CDR3 coding DNA: TGTGCCAGCAGCAACGCGGGGAGGGGGAACACTGAAGCTTTCTTT. The chain combines TRBV27 with TRBJ1-1, with D perhaps TRBD1 (5 bases). Germline V gene sequence: CDR1 MNHEY, CDR2 SMNVEV (reference sequence). The CDR3 runs to 15 residues. Trimming removed 6 bases from V and 1 base from J, with 15 bases in between.

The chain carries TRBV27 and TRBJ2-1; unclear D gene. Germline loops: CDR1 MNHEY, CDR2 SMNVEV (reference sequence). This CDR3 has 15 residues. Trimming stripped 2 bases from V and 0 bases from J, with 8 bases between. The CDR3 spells CASSLTRSSYNEQFF. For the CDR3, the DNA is TGTGCCAGCAGTTTAACCCGTAGCTCCTACAATGAGCAGTTCTTC.

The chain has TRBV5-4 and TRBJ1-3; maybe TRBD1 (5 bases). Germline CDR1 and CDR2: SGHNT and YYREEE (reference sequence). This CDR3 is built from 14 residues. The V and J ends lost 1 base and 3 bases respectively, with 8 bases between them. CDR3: CASSLKGNGNTIYF. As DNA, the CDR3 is TGTGCCAGCAGCTTGAAGGGGAATGGAAACACCATATATTTT.

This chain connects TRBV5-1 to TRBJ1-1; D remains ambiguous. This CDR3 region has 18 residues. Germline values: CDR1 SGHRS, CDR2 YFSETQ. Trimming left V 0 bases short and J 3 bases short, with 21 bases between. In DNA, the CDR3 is TGCGCCAGCAGCTTGGCCGACTCACTTATTGGGAGGGACACTGAAGCTTTCTTT. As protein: CASSLADSLIGRDTEAFF.